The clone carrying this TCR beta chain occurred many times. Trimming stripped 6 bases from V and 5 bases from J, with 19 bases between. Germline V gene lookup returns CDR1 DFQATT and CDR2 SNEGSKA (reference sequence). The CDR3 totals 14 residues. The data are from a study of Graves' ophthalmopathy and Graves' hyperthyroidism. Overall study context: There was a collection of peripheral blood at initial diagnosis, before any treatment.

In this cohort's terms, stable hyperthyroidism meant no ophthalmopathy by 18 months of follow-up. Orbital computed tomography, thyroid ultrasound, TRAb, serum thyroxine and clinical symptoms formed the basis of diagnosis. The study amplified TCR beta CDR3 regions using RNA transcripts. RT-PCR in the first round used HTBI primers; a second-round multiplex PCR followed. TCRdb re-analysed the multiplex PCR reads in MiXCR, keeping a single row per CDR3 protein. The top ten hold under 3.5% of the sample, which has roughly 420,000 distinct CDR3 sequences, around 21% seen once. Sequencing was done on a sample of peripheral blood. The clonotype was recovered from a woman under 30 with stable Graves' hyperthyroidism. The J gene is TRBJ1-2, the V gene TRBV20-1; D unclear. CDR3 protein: CSAPGTGKWYGYTF. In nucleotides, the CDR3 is TGCAGTGCCCCCGGTACGGGGAAATGGTATGGCTACACCTTC.